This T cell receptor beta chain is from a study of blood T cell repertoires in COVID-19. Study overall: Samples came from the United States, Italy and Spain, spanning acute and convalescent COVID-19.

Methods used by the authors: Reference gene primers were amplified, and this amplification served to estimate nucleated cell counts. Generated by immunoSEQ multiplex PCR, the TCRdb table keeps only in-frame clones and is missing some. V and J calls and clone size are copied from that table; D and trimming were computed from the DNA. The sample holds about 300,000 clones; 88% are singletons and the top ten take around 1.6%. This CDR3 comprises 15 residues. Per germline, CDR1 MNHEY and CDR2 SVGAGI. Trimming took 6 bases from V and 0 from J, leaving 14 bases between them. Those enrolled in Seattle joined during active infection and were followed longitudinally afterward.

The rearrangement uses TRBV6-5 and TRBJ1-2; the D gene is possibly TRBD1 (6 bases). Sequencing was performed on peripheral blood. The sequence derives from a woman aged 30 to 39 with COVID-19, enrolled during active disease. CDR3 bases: TGTGCCAGCAGCGTATCAGGGGCGGCTAACTATGGCTACACCTTC. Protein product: CASSVSGAANYGYTF.